This T cell receptor beta chain was recorded in a study of cytomegalovirus exposure and HLA in healthy donors. General observations from the study: The authors assumed roughly uniform sequencing depth across donors for presence/absence analyses.

The PCR ran on 60 Vbeta and 13 Jbeta primers. Using immunoSEQ multiplex PCR, the repertoire was profiled, and TCRdb retains in-frame clones only, with some absent. The table lists some 70,000 clones, around 66% of them singletons, with about 14% in the top ten. The CDR3 runs to 14 residues. J was trimmed by 3 bases and V by 3 bases; bases with no gene match: 4. Germline values: CDR1 SGHTA, CDR2 FQGNSA. Of note for this clone: Its antigen is as yet unknown.

This TCR was sampled from a male donor in good health and CMV-seropositive. J is TRBJ1-2 and V is TRBV7-2, with TRBD1 identical over 7 bases. Material for sequencing was PBMCs. Here the CDR3 reads CASSLTGNDYGYTF. The CDR3, as DNA: TGTGCCAGCAGCTTGACAGGGAATGACTATGGCTACACCTTC.